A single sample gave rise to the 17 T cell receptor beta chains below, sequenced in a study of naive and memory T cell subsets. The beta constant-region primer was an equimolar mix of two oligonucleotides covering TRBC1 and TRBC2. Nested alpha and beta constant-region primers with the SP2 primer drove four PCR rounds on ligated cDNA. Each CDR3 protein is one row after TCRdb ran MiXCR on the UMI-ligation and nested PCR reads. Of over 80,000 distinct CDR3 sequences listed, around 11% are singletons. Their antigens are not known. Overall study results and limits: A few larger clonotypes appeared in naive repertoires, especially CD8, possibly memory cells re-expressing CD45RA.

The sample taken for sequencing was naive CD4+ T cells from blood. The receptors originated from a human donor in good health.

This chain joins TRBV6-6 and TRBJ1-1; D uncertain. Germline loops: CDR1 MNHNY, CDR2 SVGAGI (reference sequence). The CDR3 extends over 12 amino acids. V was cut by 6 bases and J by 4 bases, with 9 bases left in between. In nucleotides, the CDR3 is TGTGCCAGCAGCTGGGAGGGCACTGAAGCTTTCTTT. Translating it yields CASSWEGTEAFF.

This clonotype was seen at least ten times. CDR3 sequence reads: CSVEKGTSVNEQFF. The DNA for the CDR3 is TGCAGCGTTGAAAAGGGGACTAGTGTAAATGAGCAGTTCTTC. The rearrangement links TRBV29-1 to TRBJ2-1; TRBD2 matches at 8 bases. J gave up 7 bases and V 2 bases, and 7 bases lay outside the gene matches. The germline V gene has CDR1 SQVTM and CDR2 ANQGSEA. The length of the CDR3 is 14 residues.

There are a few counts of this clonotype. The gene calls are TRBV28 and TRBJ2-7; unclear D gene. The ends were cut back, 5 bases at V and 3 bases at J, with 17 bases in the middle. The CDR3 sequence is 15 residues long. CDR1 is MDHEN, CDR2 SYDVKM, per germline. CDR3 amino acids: CASSPSGTKHYEQYF. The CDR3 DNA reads TGTGCCAGCAGTCCCTCTGGCACGAAGCACTACGAGCAGTACTTC.

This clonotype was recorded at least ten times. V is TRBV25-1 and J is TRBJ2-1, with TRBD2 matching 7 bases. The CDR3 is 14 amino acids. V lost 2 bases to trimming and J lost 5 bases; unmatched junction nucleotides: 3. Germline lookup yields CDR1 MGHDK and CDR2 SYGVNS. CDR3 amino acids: CASSETSVHNEQFF. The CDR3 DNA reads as TGTGCCAGCAGTGAAACTAGCGTTCACAATGAGCAGTTCTTC.

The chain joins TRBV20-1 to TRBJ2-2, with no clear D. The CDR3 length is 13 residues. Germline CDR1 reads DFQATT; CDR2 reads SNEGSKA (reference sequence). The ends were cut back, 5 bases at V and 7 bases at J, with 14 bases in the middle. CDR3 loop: CSASTVIGGELFF. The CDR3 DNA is TGCAGTGCTTCTACAGTGATAGGCGGGGAGCTGTTTTTT.

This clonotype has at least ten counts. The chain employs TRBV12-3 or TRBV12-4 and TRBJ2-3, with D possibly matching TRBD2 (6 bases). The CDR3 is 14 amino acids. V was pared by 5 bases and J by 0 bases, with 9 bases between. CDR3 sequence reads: CASSAGLSTDTQYF. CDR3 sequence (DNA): TGTGCCAGCAGTGCGGGACTCAGCACAGATACGCAGTATTTT.

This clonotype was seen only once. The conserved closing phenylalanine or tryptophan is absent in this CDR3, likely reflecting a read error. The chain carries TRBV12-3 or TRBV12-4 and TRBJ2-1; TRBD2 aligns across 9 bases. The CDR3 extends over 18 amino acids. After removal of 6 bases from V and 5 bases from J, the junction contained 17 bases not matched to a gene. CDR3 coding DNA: TGTGCCAGCAGCATTCTAAGTAAAGTTAGCGGGAGCCACAATGAGCAGTTCTCC. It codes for CASSILSKVSGSHNEQFS.

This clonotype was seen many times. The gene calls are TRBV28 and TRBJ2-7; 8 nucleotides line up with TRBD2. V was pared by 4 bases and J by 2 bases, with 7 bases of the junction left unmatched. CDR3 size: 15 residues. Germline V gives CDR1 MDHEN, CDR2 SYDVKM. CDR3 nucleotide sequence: TGTGCCAGCAGTTATCAGCGGGGGATTACCTACGAGCAGTACTTC. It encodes CASSYQRGITYEQYF.

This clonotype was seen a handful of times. CDR3 sequence reads: CASSGTGQGAYTQYF. CDR3 coding DNA: TGTGCCAGCAGTGGGACGGGACAGGGGGCATATACGCAGTATTTT. The V call is TRBV12-3 or TRBV12-4, the J call TRBJ2-3, with 12 nucleotides matching TRBD1. The CDR3 spans 15 residues. The ends lost 5 bases at V and 7 bases at J; junction bases unmatched: 7.

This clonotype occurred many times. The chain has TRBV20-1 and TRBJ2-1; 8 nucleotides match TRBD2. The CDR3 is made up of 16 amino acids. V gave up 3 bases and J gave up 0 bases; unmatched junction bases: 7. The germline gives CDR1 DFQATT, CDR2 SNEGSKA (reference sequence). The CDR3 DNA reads TGCAGTGCTAGCGGCGGACTAGCAAACTCCTACAATGAGCAGTTCTTC. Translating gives CSASGGLANSYNEQFF.

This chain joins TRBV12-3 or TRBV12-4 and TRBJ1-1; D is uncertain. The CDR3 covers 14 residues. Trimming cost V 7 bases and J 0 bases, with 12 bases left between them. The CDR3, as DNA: TGTGCCAGCACCTCCGGCCAGCTGAACACTGAAGCTTTCTTT. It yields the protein CASTSGQLNTEAFF.

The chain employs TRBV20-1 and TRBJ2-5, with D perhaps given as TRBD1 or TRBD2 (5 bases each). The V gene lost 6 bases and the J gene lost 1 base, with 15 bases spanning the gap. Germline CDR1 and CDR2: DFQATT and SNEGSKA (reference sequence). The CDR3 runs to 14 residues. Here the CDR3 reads CSALEGTIQETQYF. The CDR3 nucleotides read TGCAGTGCCCTGGAAGGGACGATCCAAGAGACCCAGTACTTC.

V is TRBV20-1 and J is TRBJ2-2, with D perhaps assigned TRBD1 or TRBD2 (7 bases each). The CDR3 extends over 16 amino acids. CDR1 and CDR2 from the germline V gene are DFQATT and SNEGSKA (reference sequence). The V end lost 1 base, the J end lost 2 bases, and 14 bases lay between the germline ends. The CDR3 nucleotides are TGCAGTGCTAGAGGAGCGGGGACAGTAAACACCGGGGAGCTGTTTTTT. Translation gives CSARGAGTVNTGELFF.

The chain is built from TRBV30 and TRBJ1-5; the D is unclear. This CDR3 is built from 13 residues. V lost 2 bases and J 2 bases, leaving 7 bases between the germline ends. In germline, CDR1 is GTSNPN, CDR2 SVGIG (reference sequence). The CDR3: CAWSTSGNQPQHF. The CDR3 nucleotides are TGTGCCTGGAGTACCTCGGGCAATCAGCCCCAGCATTTT.

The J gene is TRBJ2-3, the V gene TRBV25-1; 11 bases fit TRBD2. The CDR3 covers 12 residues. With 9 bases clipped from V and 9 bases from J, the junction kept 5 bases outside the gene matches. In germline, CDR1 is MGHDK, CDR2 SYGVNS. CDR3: CASTSGGLTQYF. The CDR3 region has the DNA TGTGCCAGTACTAGCGGGGGTTTAACGCAGTATTTT.

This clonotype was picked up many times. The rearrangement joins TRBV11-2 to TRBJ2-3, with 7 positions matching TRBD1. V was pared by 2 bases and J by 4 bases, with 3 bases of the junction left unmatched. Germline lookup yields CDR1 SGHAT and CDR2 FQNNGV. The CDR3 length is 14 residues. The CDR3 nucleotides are TGTGCCAGCAGCTTAATCCAGGGGGCAGATACGCAGTATTTT. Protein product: CASSLIQGADTQYF.

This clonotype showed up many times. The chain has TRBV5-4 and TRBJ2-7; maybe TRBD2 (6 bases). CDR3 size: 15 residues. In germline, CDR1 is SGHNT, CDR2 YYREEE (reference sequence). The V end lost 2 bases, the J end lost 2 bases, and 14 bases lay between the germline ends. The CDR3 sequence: CASSLFGGSTYEQYF. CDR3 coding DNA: TGTGCCAGCAGCTTATTCGGGGGTAGCACCTACGAGCAGTACTTC.